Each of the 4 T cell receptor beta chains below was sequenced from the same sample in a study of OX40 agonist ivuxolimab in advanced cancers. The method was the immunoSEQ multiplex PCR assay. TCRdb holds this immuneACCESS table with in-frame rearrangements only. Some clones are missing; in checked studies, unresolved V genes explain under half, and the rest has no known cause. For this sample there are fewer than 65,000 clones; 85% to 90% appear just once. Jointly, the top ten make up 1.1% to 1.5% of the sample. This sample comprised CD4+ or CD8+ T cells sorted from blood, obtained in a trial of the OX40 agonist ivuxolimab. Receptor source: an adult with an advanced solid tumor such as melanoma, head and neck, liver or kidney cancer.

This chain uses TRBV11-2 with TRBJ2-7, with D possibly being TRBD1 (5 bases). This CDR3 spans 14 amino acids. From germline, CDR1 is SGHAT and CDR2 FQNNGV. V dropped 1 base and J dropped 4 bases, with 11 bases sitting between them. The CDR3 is CASSLGTNTYEQYF. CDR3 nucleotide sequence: TGTGCCAGCAGCTTAGGGACAAATACGTACGAGCAGTACTTC.

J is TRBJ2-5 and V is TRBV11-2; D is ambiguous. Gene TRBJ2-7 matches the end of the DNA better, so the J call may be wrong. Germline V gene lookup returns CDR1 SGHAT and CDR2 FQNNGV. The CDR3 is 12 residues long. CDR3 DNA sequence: TGTGCCAGCAGCAGGGACTCCTACGAGCAGTACTTC. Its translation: CASSRDSYEQYF.

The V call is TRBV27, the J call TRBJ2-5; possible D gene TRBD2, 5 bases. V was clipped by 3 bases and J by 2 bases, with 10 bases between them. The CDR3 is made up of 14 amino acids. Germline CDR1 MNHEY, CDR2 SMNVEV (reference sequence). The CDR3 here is CASSFGGLQETQYF. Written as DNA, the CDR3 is TGTGCCAGCAGTTTTGGAGGTTTACAAGAGACCCAGTACTTC.

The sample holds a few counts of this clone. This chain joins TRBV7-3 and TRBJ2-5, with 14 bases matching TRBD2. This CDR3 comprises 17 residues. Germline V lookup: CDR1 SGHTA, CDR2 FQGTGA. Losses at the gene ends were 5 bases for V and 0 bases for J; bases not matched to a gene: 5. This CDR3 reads CASSPGTSGGDQETQYF. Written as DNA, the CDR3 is TGTGCCAGCAGCCCCGGGACTAGCGGGGGAGACCAAGAGACCCAGTACTTC.